Listed here is a single T cell receptor (beta chain). The table lists this clonotype with many counts. It has no known antigen specificity. No per-base quality is available; no much larger clone lies one base away. This specimen belongs to a study. This sample was sequenced with an Illumina MiSeq. TCRdb ran its own pipeline on the public reads, namely fastp trimming at Q25 and MiXCR clone calling, and kept in-frame beta chains. All rows with the same CDR3 protein become a single entry with the most common DNA and genes. Here the sample has a few thousand distinct CDR3 sequences; over 9.5% occur a single time. The ten largest clones represent roughly a third of the sample. CDR1 and CDR2, per the germline V gene (reference sequence), are MNHNY and SVGAGI. Between the V and J ends, shortened by 0 bases and 5 bases respectively, the junction contains 10 bases. There are 14 amino acids in the CDR3, from cysteine to phenylalanine inclusive. The DNA shown is the 42-base CDR3, in frame from base 1.

The sequence links TRBV6-6 to TRBJ2-5; a tentative D call is TRBD2 (6 bases match). This TCR was sampled from a human donor with rheumatoid arthritis. Specimen: CD4+ T cells from peripheral blood. The bases are TGTGCCAGCAGTTACTCGGGGGGAGAGGAGACCCAGTACTTC. The encoded protein is CASSYSGGEETQYF.